A selection of T cell receptor beta chains follows, all from one sample in a study of blood T cell repertoires in COVID-19. Measured with immunoSEQ multiplex PCR; TCRdb has only the in-frame clones, and not every one. The table has about 81,000 clones, roughly nine tenths seen once. The sequenced sample consisted of peripheral blood. These receptors were collected from a woman between 50 and 59 years old in a cohort sampled during active COVID-19. Each CDR3 is given with its conserved first and last residue. Each record gives: CDR3 protein, CDR3 DNA, clone size, D gene, V gene, J gene. A D gene is named only where the DNA matches it firmly. Clone sizes are given selectively: once, few, many, or a class where the clone is expanded.

CDR3: CASSDGLAGARGHEQFF; DNA: TGCGCCAGCAGCGATGGACTAGCGGGGGCACGCGGACATGAGCAGTTCTTC; size: once; D: TRBD2; V: TRBV5-1; J: TRBJ2-1
CDR3: CASSPERGLTETQYF; DNA: TGTGCCAGCAGCCCCGAAAGGGGTTTGACAGAGACCCAGTACTTC; size: -; D: -; V: TRBV7-6; J: TRBJ2-5
CDR3: CASSEQVNQPQHF; DNA: TGCGCCAGCAGTGAGCAGGTCAATCAGCCCCAGCATTTT; size: few; D: -; V: TRBV10-1; J: TRBJ1-5
CDR3: CASSYFGGGATDTQYF; DNA: TGTGCCAGCAGTTACTTCGGCGGGGGGGCCACAGATACGCAGTATTTT; size: -; D: TRBD2; V: TRBV6-5; J: TRBJ2-3
CDR3: CASSLRDYNTGELFF; DNA: TGTGCCAGCAGCCTCCGGGACTACAACACCGGGGAGCTGTTTTTT; size: -; D: TRBD2; V: TRBV6-6; J: TRBJ2-2
CDR3: CASGGGPGTDTQYF; DNA: TGCGCCAGCGGTGGAGGGCCCGGCACAGATACGCAGTATTTT; size: -; D: -; V: TRBV5-1; J: TRBJ2-3
CDR3: CASSPVVADDATNEKLFF; DNA: TGTGCCAGCTCACCAGTTGTAGCCGACGACGCAACTAATGAAAAACTGTTTTTT; size: -; D: -; V: TRBV18; J: TRBJ1-4
CDR3: CASSHSGGAGDTQYF; DNA: TGTGCCAGCAGCCATAGCGGGGGGGCCGGAGATACGCAGTATTTT; size: -; D: TRBD2; V: TRBV11-3; J: TRBJ2-3
CDR3: CATSGPMAGGFQETQYF; DNA: TGTGCCACCAGTGGCCCCATGGCGGGAGGTTTCCAAGAGACCCAGTACTTC; size: -; D: TRBD2; V: TRBV24-1; J: TRBJ2-5
CDR3: CASSEVRTGTGELFF; DNA: TGTGCCAGCAGTGAAGTGAGGACAGGAACCGGGGAGCTGTTTTTT; size: -; D: TRBD1; V: TRBV2; J: TRBJ2-2
CDR3: CASSIGLAGVDEQFF; DNA: TGTGCCAGTAGTATAGGTCTAGCGGGAGTAGATGAGCAGTTCTTC; size: -; D: TRBD2; V: TRBV19; J: TRBJ2-1
CDR3: CASSPGSMNTEAFF; DNA: TGTGCCAGCAGCCCGGGATCGATGAACACTGAAGCTTTCTTT; size: -; D: -; V: TRBV3-1/TRBV3-2; J: TRBJ1-1
CDR3: CASSQDIARQFF; DNA: TGCGCCAGCAGCCAAGATATAGCCAGGCAGTTCTTC; size: -; D: -; V: TRBV4-1; J: TRBJ2-1
CDR3: CASSEARGSGIGNQPQHF; DNA: TGTGCCAGCAGTGAGGCCAGGGGGTCAGGTATTGGCAATCAGCCCCAGCATTTT; size: once; D: TRBD1; V: TRBV6-1; J: TRBJ1-5
CDR3: CASSLATPDSLNYGYTF; DNA: TGTGCCAGCAGCTTGGCCACACCGGACAGCTTAAACTATGGCTACACCTTC; size: -; D: -; V: TRBV5-4; J: TRBJ1-2
CDR3: CASSPPQGRELNKETQYF; DNA: TGTGCCAGTAGTCCTCCACAGGGCAGGGAGCTTAATAAAGAGACCCAGTACTTC; size: -; D: -; V: TRBV19; J: TRBJ2-5
CDR3: CASRTRGNTGELFF; DNA: TGTGCCAGTAGAACCCGGGGGAACACCGGGGAGCTGTTTTTT; size: -; D: -; V: TRBV7-9; J: TRBJ2-2
CDR3: CASRGERGITDTQYF; DNA: TGCGCCAGCAGGGGGGAGCGGGGAATCACAGATACGCAGTATTTT; size: -; D: TRBD2; V: TRBV10-1; J: TRBJ2-3
CDR3: CASMQGQALTNEKLFF; DNA: TGTGCCAGTATGCAGGGACAGGCACTAACTAATGAAAAACTGTTTTTT; size: -; D: TRBD1; V: TRBV19; J: TRBJ1-4
CDR3: CASSHGQGGYEQYF; DNA: TGTGCCAGCAGCCACGGACAGGGGGGATACGAGCAGTACTTC; size: -; D: TRBD1; V: TRBV11-2; J: TRBJ2-7
CDR3: CASGGGFDEQFF; DNA: TGTGCCAGCGGGGGGGGATTCGATGAGCAGTTCTTC; size: -; D: TRBD2; V: TRBV2; J: TRBJ2-1
CDR3: CASTVGDRGIREAFF; DNA: TGTGCCAGTACCGTGGGCGACAGGGGCATACGCGAAGCTTTCTTT; size: -; D: TRBD1; V: TRBV19; J: TRBJ1-1